These 22 T cell receptor beta chains share one sample of origin, sequenced in a study of T cell responses to AZD1222 COVID-19 vaccine. Sequencing was performed with immunoSEQ multiplex PCR; in TCRdb, only in-frame clones are kept and a portion is missing. The top ten hold around 1.6% of the sample, which has 130,000 to 150,000 clones, more than 80% seen once. The starting material was peripheral blood, obtained on day 0 of AZD1222 vaccination. All receptors derive from an adult in good health.

The chain couples TRBV7-9 to TRBJ2-5; the match to TRBD2 covers 8 bases. CDR1 and CDR2 from the germline V gene are SEHNR and FQNEAQ (reference sequence). Trimming took 6 bases from V and 2 from J; bases not matched to a gene: 20. The CDR3 extends over 19 amino acids. The CDR3 protein is CASSIPTGGAMEVQETQYF. The CDR3 nucleotides are TGTGCCAGCAGTATCCCCACCGGGGGGGCCATGGAGGTGCAAGAGACCCAGTACTTC.

The chain carries TRBV5-6 and TRBJ2-7; D not certain. V lost 0 bases and J 5 bases, leaving 9 bases between the germline ends. CDR1 SGHDT and CDR2 YYEEEE come from the germline V gene. The CDR3 has 13 amino acids. DNA for the CDR3: TGTGCCAGCAGCTTGGGGAGTATGGACGAGCAGTACTTC. Its protein product is CASSLGSMDEQYF.

V usage is TRBV7-9 and J usage is TRBJ1-4; no firm D call. V shed 0 bases and J shed 2 bases, with 4 bases lying between them. The germline CDR1 and CDR2 sequences are SEHNR and FQNEAQ (reference sequence). The CDR3 covers 14 residues. DNA for the CDR3: TGTGCCAGCAGCTTAGCAGGGACTAATGAAAAACTGTTTTTT. It codes for CASSLAGTNEKLFF.

J is TRBJ1-1 and V is TRBV6-5; TRBD1 matches at 9 bases. This CDR3 is built from 14 residues. The J segment lost 7 bases and the V segment lost 7 bases, leaving 10 bases of the junction unmatched. Germline lookup yields CDR1 MNHEY and CDR2 SVGAGI. The CDR3 DNA reads as TGTGCCAGCACCAAATTCCGGGACAGGGTTGAAGCTTTCTTT. It specifies CASTKFRDRVEAFF.

This chain connects TRBV30 to TRBJ1-4; D ambiguous. This CDR3 contains 13 residues. Germline loops: CDR1 GTSNPN, CDR2 SVGIG (reference sequence). Trimming removed 4 bases from V and 9 bases from J, with 15 bases in between. In DNA form, the CDR3 reads TGTGCCTGGACGATGGCGCCCGGGAAAAAACTGTTTTTT. Its translation: CAWTMAPGKKLFF.

J is TRBJ1-5 and V is TRBV30, with TRBD1 matching 7 bases. V lost 0 bases and J lost 7; bases outside the gene matches: 9. CDR3 size: 15 residues. Germline V gene sequence: CDR1 GTSNPN, CDR2 SVGIG (reference sequence). The CDR3 nucleotides read TGTGCCTGGAGTGTCCCCGACAGGGTTGAGCAGCCCCAGCATTTT. It yields the protein CAWSVPDRVEQPQHF.

The V gene is TRBV3-1 (or the pseudogene TRBV3-2), the J gene TRBJ1-2; D unclear. Trimming shortened V by 1 base and J by 8 bases, and 8 bases separated the two germline ends. This CDR3 contains 12 residues. From germline, CDR1 is LGHDT and CDR2 YNNKEL (reference sequence). The CDR3 nucleotides are TGTGCCAGCAGCCAAGGGGGTTGGGGCTACACCTTC. This gives the protein CASSQGGWGYTF.

This clone was found once. The chain uses TRBV13 and TRBJ2-3, with 8 bases aligning to TRBD2. The germline CDR1 and CDR2 sequences are PRHDT and FYEKMQ (reference sequence). This CDR3 comprises 19 residues. Trimming cost V 3 bases and J 0 bases; bases outside gene matches: 14. CDR3 DNA sequence: TGTGCCAGCAGCTTGTCTATTGGGCTAGCGGGCGCTAGCACAGATACGCAGTATTTT. Protein product: CASSLSIGLAGASTDTQYF.

The CDR3 sequence is CASSSTGYRADTQYF. CDR3 coding DNA: TGTGCCAGCAGTTCCACAGGGTATCGCGCAGATACGCAGTATTTT. The chain has TRBV6-5 and TRBJ2-3, with a tentative D call TRBD1 (6 bases). The V gene's germline CDR1 is MNHEY and CDR2 SVGAGI. The CDR3 spans 15 residues. The V end was cut by 4 bases, the J end by 4 bases, with 15 bases between.

The chain employs TRBV19 and TRBJ1-1; possibly TRBD1 for D (5 bases). The ends were cut back, 3 bases at V and 4 bases at J, with 9 bases in the middle. Germline V gene lookup returns CDR1 LNHDA and CDR2 SQIVND (reference sequence). CDR3 length equals 13 residues. The CDR3 sequence: CASSMGVRTEAFF. The CDR3, as DNA: TGTGCCAGTAGTATGGGGGTGCGCACTGAAGCTTTCTTT.

The chain recombines TRBV5-6 with TRBJ1-2; D not certain. Germline CDR1 reads SGHDT; CDR2 reads YYEEEE. The CDR3 loop spans 13 amino acids. V lost 4 bases and J lost 2, with 9 bases in between. CDR3 sequence (DNA): TGTGCCAGCAGCCCCAGTTTCAACTATGGCTACACCTTC. This translates into CASSPSFNYGYTF.

The chain carries TRBV27 and TRBJ1-2; 9 bases line up with TRBD1. The V gene's germline CDR1 is MNHEY and CDR2 SMNVEV (reference sequence). There are 15 residues in the CDR3. Trimming cost V 6 bases and J 5 bases; bases outside gene matches: 10. The CDR3: CASRETGGRFYGYTF. DNA for the CDR3: TGTGCCAGCAGGGAGACAGGGGGGCGCTTTTATGGCTACACCTTC.

This clone has a single count. This rearrangement joins TRBV2 to TRBJ1-4; no definite D call. From germline, CDR1 is SNHLY and CDR2 FYNNEI. Deletions cut 2 bases from V and 4 bases from J, with 8 bases between. CDR3 length equals 14 residues. The DNA for the CDR3 is TGTGCCAGCAGTGAAAAGAACCTTAATGAAAAACTGTTTTTT. Translation: CASSEKNLNEKLFF. The whole variable domain, filled in from reference TRBV2 and TRBJ1-4, reads EPEVTQTPSHQVTQMGQEVILRCVPISNHLYFYWYRQILGQKVEFLVSFYNNEISEKSEIFDDQFSVERPDGSNFTLKIRSTKLEDSAMYFCASSEKNLNEKLFFGSGTQLSVL.

V usage is TRBV20-1 and J usage is TRBJ1-2; no definite D call. V was shortened by 3 bases and J by 8 bases, with 19 bases between the two germline ends. Germline V gene data show CDR1 as DFQATT and CDR2 as SNEGSKA (reference sequence). The CDR3 is 14 residues long. CDR3: CSASEPRVFRGYTF. The CDR3 coding sequence is TGCAGTGCTAGTGAGCCTCGGGTCTTCAGGGGCTACACCTTC.

The chain couples TRBV14 to TRBJ2-7, with TRBD1 matching 7 bases. The CDR3 loop spans 18 amino acids. V trimming: 0 bases; J trimming: 0 bases; junction bases outside the gene matches: 11. The germline CDR1 and CDR2 sequences are SGHDN and FVKESK. CDR3 residues: CASSQESPGQRSSYEQYF. CDR3 bases: TGTGCCAGCAGCCAAGAGTCCCCGGGACAGCGCTCCTCCTACGAGCAGTACTTC.

This chain joins TRBV27 and TRBJ2-7; tentative D call: TRBD1 (6 bases). Trimming shortened V by 0 bases and J by 3 bases, and 12 bases separated the two germline ends. From germline, CDR1 is MNHEY and CDR2 SMNVEV (reference sequence). The CDR3 runs 15 residues. Here the CDR3 DNA reads TGTGCCAGCAGTTTATCGATAGGGGGTGTCTACGAGCAGTACTTC. This sequence encodes CASSLSIGGVYEQYF.

A word on this clone: This sample includes further DNA sequences coding for the same CDR3. The rearrangement joins TRBV5-1 to TRBJ1-4, with TRBD1 matching 9 bases. The CDR3 spans 14 residues. Germline loops: CDR1 SGHRS, CDR2 YFSETQ. Germline trimming cut 5 bases from V and 6 bases from J; bases unmatched to any gene: 5. The CDR3 loop is CASSPTGGDEKLFF. CDR3 in DNA: TGCGCCAGCAGTCCGACAGGGGGGGATGAAAAACTGTTTTTT.

The chain has TRBV5-4 and TRBJ2-2; 7 positions agree with TRBD2. V dropped 3 bases and J dropped 0; count of bases not matched to a gene: 5. The CDR3 spans 16 residues. Germline V CDR1 and CDR2: SGHNT, YYREEE (reference sequence). CDR3 loop: CASSSRTRSNTGELFF. The CDR3 region has the DNA TGTGCCAGCAGCTCGAGGACTAGATCGAACACCGGGGAGCTGTTTTTT.

This clone was seen a single time. The chain uses TRBV6-5 and TRBJ1-1, with 7 bases fitting TRBD1. The CDR3 is 13 amino acids. Germline loops: CDR1 MNHEY, CDR2 SVGAGI. J gave up 2 bases and V 11 bases, and 8 bases lay outside the gene matches. CDR3: CAGNRGYNTEAFF. DNA of the CDR3: TGTGCCGGAAACAGGGGCTACAACACTGAAGCTTTCTTT.

This chain uses TRBV6-5 with TRBJ2-7; TRBD2 matches 10 bases. Per germline, CDR1 MNHEY and CDR2 SVGAGI. This CDR3 is 15 amino acids long. V shed 0 bases and J 1 base; nucleotides not matched to a gene: 0. CDR3 loop: CASSYSTSGSYEQYF. In nucleotides, the CDR3 is TGTGCCAGCAGTTACTCGACTAGCGGGTCCTACGAGCAGTACTTC.

CDR3 DNA: TGTGCCAGCAGTTTGAGCAGGAACTATGGCTACACCTTC. It yields the protein CASSLSRNYGYTF. V and J are TRBV27 and TRBJ1-2; D ambiguous. Germline loops: CDR1 MNHEY, CDR2 SMNVEV (reference sequence). The V end lost 3 bases, the J end lost 2 bases, and 7 bases lay between the germline ends. The length of the CDR3 is 13 residues.

The chain couples TRBV28 to TRBJ2-7, with 7 bases identical to TRBD1. CDR3 length: 15 amino acids. Germline V gene data show CDR1 as MDHEN and CDR2 as SYDVKM. Losses at the gene ends were 6 bases for V and 3 bases for J; bases not matched to a gene: 11. CDR3 in amino acids: CASRGLVAGGYEQYF. Here the CDR3 DNA reads TGTGCCAGCAGGGGGTTGGTCGCAGGGGGCTACGAGCAGTACTTC.